The TCR beta chain under discussion was sequenced for a study of blood T cell repertoires in COVID-19. Study background: There were acute and convalescent COVID-19 samples, and they came from the United States, Italy and Spain. From T cells, B-cell-depleted T cells, or PBMCs came the material, which was cDNA or gDNA.

Original analysis: Researchers report that nucleated cell counts were estimated from reference gene primer amplification. Profiling relied on immunoSEQ multiplex PCR, and the TCRdb table lists in-frame clones only, not all of them. V and J calls and clone size are those listed in that table; D and trimming were worked out from the DNA. The sample shows roughly 84,000 clones, about 85% of them seen only once. V was clipped by 6 bases and J by 7 bases, with 13 bases between them. Germline CDR1 and CDR2: MNHEY and SVGAGI. The CDR3 contains 14 residues. Specimen: peripheral blood. The V call is TRBV6-5, the J call TRBJ1-6, with D possibly TRBD1 on 6 matching bases. The sequence came from an elderly man with active or convalescent COVID-19. The CDR3 is CASSPDRRNSPLHF. For the CDR3, the DNA is TGTGCCAGCAGCCCCGACAGGAGGAATTCACCCCTCCACTTT.